This T cell receptor (beta chain) was profiled in a study of blood T cell repertoires in COVID-19. Sequencing used immunoSEQ multiplex PCR; TCRdb keeps in-frame clones, though not all of them. Altogether 130,000 to 150,000 clones are present, 65% to 85% being singletons, with the ten largest covering more than 5%. V lost 8 bases and J 6 bases, leaving 22 bases between the germline ends. Germline CDR1 is SGHTA and CDR2 is FQGNSA. CDR3 size: 15 residues. Sequenced: PBMCs or T cells enriched from blood (not recorded which). This sequence joins TRBV7-2 and TRBJ1-1; D is unclear. This TCR was sampled from a woman in her fifties or sixties who had been exposed to COVID-19. Here the CDR3 DNA reads TGTGCCAGCCTCGGGGAGCCGGCCACCACTGCTGAAGCTTTCTTT. It translates to CASLGEPATTAEAFF.